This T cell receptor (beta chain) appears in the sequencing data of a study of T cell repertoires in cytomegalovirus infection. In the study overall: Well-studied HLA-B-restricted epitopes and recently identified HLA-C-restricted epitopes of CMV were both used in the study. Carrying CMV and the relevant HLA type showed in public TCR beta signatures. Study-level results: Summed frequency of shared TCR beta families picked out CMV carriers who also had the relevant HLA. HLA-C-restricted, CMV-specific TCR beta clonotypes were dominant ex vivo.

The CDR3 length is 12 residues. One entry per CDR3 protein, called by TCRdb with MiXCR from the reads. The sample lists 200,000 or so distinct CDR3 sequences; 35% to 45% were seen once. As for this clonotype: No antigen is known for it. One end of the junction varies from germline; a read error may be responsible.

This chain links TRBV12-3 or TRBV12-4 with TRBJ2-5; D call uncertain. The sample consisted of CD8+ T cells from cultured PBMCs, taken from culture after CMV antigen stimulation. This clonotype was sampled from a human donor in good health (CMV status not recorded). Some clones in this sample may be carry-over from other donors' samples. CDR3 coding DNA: TGTGCCTGCAGTTTACCGAGGGAGACCCAGTACTTC. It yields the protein CACSLPRETQYF.